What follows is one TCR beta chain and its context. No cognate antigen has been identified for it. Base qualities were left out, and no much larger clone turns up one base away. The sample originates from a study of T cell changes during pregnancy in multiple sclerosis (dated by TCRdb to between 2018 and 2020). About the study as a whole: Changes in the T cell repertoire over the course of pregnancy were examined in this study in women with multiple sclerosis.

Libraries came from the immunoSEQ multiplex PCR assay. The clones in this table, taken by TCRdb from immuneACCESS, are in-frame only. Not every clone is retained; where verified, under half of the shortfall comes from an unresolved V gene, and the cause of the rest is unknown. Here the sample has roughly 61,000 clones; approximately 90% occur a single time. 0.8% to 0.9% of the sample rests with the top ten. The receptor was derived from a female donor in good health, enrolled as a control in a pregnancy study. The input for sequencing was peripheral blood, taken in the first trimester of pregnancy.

The CDR3 protein: CASSVGKGASGAQETQYF. The nucleotide sequence reads as follows: TGTGCCAGCAGTGTAGGAAAGGGGGCTAGCGGGGCCCAAGAGACCCAGTACTTC. This chain is built from TRBV2 and TRBJ2-5; 9 central bases correspond to TRBD2. Trimmed from V: 4 bases; trimmed from J: 1 base; junction bases lacking a gene match: 13. The CDR3, cysteine through phenylalanine, is 18 amino acids long. Only CDR3 DNA remains: 54 bases, in frame from the first base. CDR1 and CDR2 are read off the germline V gene as SNHLY and FYNNEI.